These 22 T cell receptor beta chains were all obtained from the same sample, sequenced in a study of blood T cells in healthy people across ages (dated by TCRdb to 2013 to 2016). The receptor library was made with 5' RACE. Sequencing used an Illumina HiSeq 2500. A second about 7 to 12 cycle PCR used a sample-barcoded 5' primer and a J-beta primer mix. Using fastp trimming at Q25 and MiXCR clonotype assembly, TCRdb reanalyzed the public sequencing data and kept in-frame beta chains. Rows are combined by CDR3 protein, so each entry shows the most common genes and DNA. The sample yields around 1.5 million distinct CDR3 sequences; roughly 59% were counted once. 6.5% to 8.5% of the sample is in the top ten clones. The sequencing input was blood. Receptors originate from a man aged 18 to 35 in good health.

The gene calls are TRBV6-5 and TRBJ2-2, with a weak D call TRBD1 (6 bases). This CDR3 is 15 amino acids long. The V gene lost 2 bases and the J gene lost 7 bases, with 14 bases spanning the gap. Germline loops: CDR1 MNHEY, CDR2 SVGAGI. The CDR3: CASSYERGYVGELFF. The DNA for the CDR3 is TGTGCCAGCAGTTACGAGAGGGGGTATGTCGGGGAGCTGTTTTTT.

The chain has TRBV10-2 and TRBJ1-2; D gene uncertain. Per germline, CDR1 WSHSY and CDR2 SAAADI. Trimming took 10 bases from V and 3 from J, leaving 18 bases between them. The CDR3 length is 14 residues. The CDR3 nucleotides are TGCGCCATCCACAATGGAAAACCCCACTATGGCTACACCTTC. It specifies CAIHNGKPHYGYTF.

This chain uses TRBV15 with TRBJ1-2, with D unclear. In germline, CDR1 is LNHNV, CDR2 YYDKDF (reference sequence). This CDR3 contains 14 residues. Trimming took off 0 bases at V and 7 bases at J, with 12 bases between the two ends. CDR3 protein: CATSRDRYVTGYTF. CDR3 sequence (DNA): TGTGCCACCAGCAGAGACCGATACGTGACTGGCTACACCTTC.

This clonotype has just one count. CDR3 amino acids: CASSLGQRSTGELFF. CDR3 in DNA: TGTGCCAGCAGCCTGGGACAGAGGAGCACCGGGGAGCTGTTTTTT. This sequence joins TRBV7-8 and TRBJ2-2; 7 bases align to TRBD1. This CDR3 spans 15 amino acids. The germline gives CDR1 SGHVS, CDR2 FQNEAQ. With V trimmed by 5 bases and J by 4 bases, 7 bases remained unmatched.

A word on this clonotype: A read error may account for a junction end that differs from germline. V usage is TRBV5-1 and J usage is TRBJ2-7; D may be TRBD2 (6 bases). The CDR3 sequence is 15 residues long. CDR1 is SGHRS and CDR2 is YFSETQ in the germline V gene. The CDR3 reads CTSSTRDSLSYEQYF. CDR3 bases: TGCACCAGCAGCACGAGGGACTCCCTTTCCTACGAGCAGTACTTT.

The gene calls are TRBV12-3 or TRBV12-4 and TRBJ2-7, with 9 bases identical to TRBD1. With V trimmed by 5 bases and J by 4 bases, 9 bases remained unmatched. The CDR3 sequence is 15 residues long. The CDR3 is CASSPSGTGRYEQYF. The CDR3, as DNA: TGTGCCAGCAGTCCTTCCGGGACAGGGAGATACGAGCAGTACTTC.

The chain couples TRBV7-9 to TRBJ1-2; D is undetermined. The CDR3 has 12 residues. Trimming took 2 bases from V and 6 from J, leaving 7 bases between them. The V gene's germline CDR1 is SEHNR and CDR2 FQNEAQ (reference sequence). The CDR3 region is CASSLRRNGYTF. The CDR3 bases are TGTGCCAGCAGCTTACGGCGGAATGGCTACACCTTC. The entire variable domain, with the rest obtained from reference TRBV7-9 and TRBJ1-2, is as follows: DTGVSQNPRHKITKRGQNVTFRCDPISEHNRLYWYRQTLGQGPEFLTYFQNEAQLEKSRLLSDRFSAERPKGSFSTLEIQRTEQGDSAMYLCASSLRRNGYTFGSGTRLTVV.

V gene TRBV12-3 or TRBV12-4 combines with J gene TRBJ2-7, with D unresolved. Near its end, the DNA agrees better with TRBJ2-5, so the J call may be wrong. This CDR3 is built from 16 residues. The CDR3 protein is CASSLWRRSVKETQYF. CDR3 nucleotides: TGTGCCAGCAGTTTATGGCGCCGGTCGGTGAAAGAGACCCAGTACTTC.

As for this clonotype: Germline and junction disagree at one end, which may indicate a read error. The chain recombines TRBV4-2 with TRBJ1-3; a weak D match, TRBD1 (5 bases). The CDR3 sequence is 16 residues long. The germline CDR1 and CDR2 sequences are LGHNA and YNFKEQ. The CDR3 loop reads CANSQDPAGTGNTIYF. The CDR3 DNA is TGTGCCAACAGCCAAGATCCGGCAGGGACTGGAAACACCATATATTTT.

V gene TRBV4-3 combines with J gene TRBJ2-5; D is perhaps TRBD2 (6 bases). V lost 0 bases to trimming and J lost 11 bases, with 19 bases between them. The CDR3 consists of 15 residues. Germline-derived CDR1 and CDR2 are LGHNA and YSLEER. The CDR3 is CASSQDAGGYYGQYF. The CDR3 nucleotides are TGCGCCAGCAGCCAAGATGCCGGGGGATACTACGGGCAGTACTTC.

The chain uses TRBV24-1 and TRBJ2-1; D may be TRBD1 (6 bases). V shed 2 bases and J shed 4 bases, with 8 bases lying between them. Germline loops: CDR1 KGHDR, CDR2 SFDVKD. This CDR3 spans 14 amino acids. The CDR3 DNA follows: TGTGCCACCAGTGATTCTACAGGGTACAATGAGCAGTTCTTC. Translation: CATSDSTGYNEQFF.

Only one count was recorded for this clonotype. V is TRBV29-1 and J is TRBJ1-4; D possibly corresponds to TRBD1 (5 bases). This CDR3 region has 14 residues. Between the trimmed V and J ends, which lost 1 base and 8 bases, there was a span of 14 bases. CDR1 and CDR2 from the germline V gene are SQVTM and ANQGSEA. CDR3: CSVEGLGEGEKLFF. DNA of the CDR3: TGCAGCGTTGAAGGCTTGGGGGAAGGGGAAAAACTGTTTTTT.

This clonotype was observed a handful of times. The V gene is TRBV29-1, the J gene TRBJ2-5, with no clear D. V lost 1 base to trimming and J lost 5 bases, with 17 bases between them. CDR1 and CDR2 from the germline V gene are SQVTM and ANQGSEA. This CDR3 is built from 15 residues. The CDR3 here is CSVEGSMGLRETQYF. The CDR3 bases are TGCAGCGTTGAAGGGTCTATGGGCCTCCGGGAGACCCAGTACTTC.

This clonotype was detected a few times. The chain carries TRBV21-1 and TRBJ2-1; the DNA was not used to check the table's D call, TRBD1. TRBV21-1 is given as a pseudogene. CDR3 length: 14 residues. The CDR3 loop is CASSKGRMDNEQFF. The DNA of the CDR3 is TGTGCCAGCAGCAAGGGACGGATGGACAATGAGCAGTTCTTC.

This chain links TRBV7-2 with TRBJ2-7, with no clear D. The germline CDR1 and CDR2 sequences are SGHTA and FQGNSA. Between the trimmed V and J ends, which lost 5 bases and 4 bases, there was a span of 12 bases. There are 13 residues in the CDR3. CDR3 sequence: CASSPVSGYEQYF. The CDR3 bases are TGTGCCAGCAGCCCCGTCTCCGGTTACGAGCAGTACTTC.

This chain joins TRBV27 and TRBJ1-2, with a weak D call TRBD1 (6 bases). This CDR3 has 15 amino acids. V was pared by 5 bases and J by 1 base, with 14 bases between. Germline CDR1 reads MNHEY; CDR2 reads SMNVEV (reference sequence). CDR3 loop: CASSPTSQGNYGYTF. The CDR3 bases are TGTGCCAGCAGTCCCACCTCACAGGGTAACTATGGCTACACCTTC.

This clonotype came up a few times. This chain uses TRBV12-3 or TRBV12-4 with TRBJ2-7; D is unresolved. The CDR3 covers 12 residues. Trimming took 5 bases from V and 4 from J, leaving 9 bases between them. CDR3 in amino acids: CASSLNHYEQYF. CDR3 coding DNA: TGTGCCAGCAGTCTAAACCATTACGAGCAGTACTTC.

The rearrangement uses TRBV19 and TRBJ1-5; a weak D match, TRBD1 (5 bases). This CDR3 is 14 amino acids long. Germline-derived CDR1 and CDR2 are LNHDA and SQIVND (reference sequence). Trimming took 5 bases from V and 5 from J, leaving 13 bases between them. The CDR3 sequence: CASSWGGRYQPQHF. For the CDR3, the DNA is TGTGCCAGTAGTTGGGGGGGGAGGTATCAGCCCCAGCATTTT.

The chain has TRBV7-9 and TRBJ2-6; D not resolved. Germline V lookup: CDR1 SEHNR, CDR2 FQNEAQ (reference sequence). Trimming removed 8 bases at V and 1 base at J, with 9 bases between. The CDR3 consists of 14 residues. The CDR3 sequence: CASDLGSGANVLTF. In DNA, the CDR3 is TGTGCCAGCGACTTAGGGTCTGGGGCCAACGTCCTGACTTTC.

The chain couples TRBV6-5 to TRBJ2-4; 7 bases agree with TRBD1. Gene TRBJ2-5 matches the end of the DNA better, so the J call may be wrong. CDR1 and CDR2 (germline): MNHEY, SVGAGI. This CDR3 comprises 15 residues. The CDR3 coding sequence is TGTGCCAGCAGTTACACGACAGGGTCCACCGAGACCCAGTACTTC. Translating it yields CASSYTTGSTETQYF.

Concerning this clonotype itself: No conserved phenylalanine or tryptophan ends this CDR3, so it is likely a read error. Because the CDR3's place on the DNA is in doubt, the DNA is left out and the CDR3 is given as listed by TCRdb. The chain employs TRBV21-1 and TRBJ1-6; the table calls TRBD1, which could not be checked here. TRBV21-1 is a pseudogene locus. The CDR3 region is 20 residues in length, termini included. This CDR3 reads CASSKGRDRANSSYNSPLHS.

The V gene is TRBV4-1, the J gene TRBJ1-4; no firm D call. The V end lost 4 bases, the J end lost 0 bases, and 9 bases lay between the germline ends. Germline V lookup: CDR1 MGHRA, CDR2 YSYEKL. The CDR3 extends over 15 amino acids. The CDR3 loop reads CASSLRPATNEKLFF. The CDR3 coding sequence is TGCGCCAGCAGCCTTAGGCCCGCAACTAATGAAAAACTGTTTTTT.